The 9 T cell receptor beta chains in this list originate from one sample, sequenced in a study of shared clonotypes between healthy human individuals. Assay: immunoSEQ multiplex PCR; the TCRdb copy retains only in-frame clones and omits some. The sample includes about 1 million clones, about 74% of them seen just once. The sequencing input was memory CD4+ T cells sorted from blood. As for subset: CD45RA-negative fraction. Receptors were obtained from a man younger than 35 in good health.

V and J are TRBV4-3 and TRBJ2-5; 7 bases agree with TRBD2. There are 15 residues in the CDR3. V shed 0 bases and J 5 bases; nucleotides not matched to a gene: 6. From germline, CDR1 is LGHNA and CDR2 YSLEER. The DNA of the CDR3 is TGCGCCAGCAGCCAAGATCGGGGGGTAGCGGAGACCCAGTACTTC. Its protein product is CASSQDRGVAETQYF.

The genes are TRBV12-1 and TRBJ2-1; the table's D call, TRBD1, has no DNA check behind it. TRBV12-1 has pseudogene status. CDR3 length: 15 residues. CDR3 sequence reads: CASSVDRARCNEQFF. CDR3 coding DNA: TGTGCCAGCAGCGTGGACAGGGCCCGCTGCAATGAGCAGTTCTTC.

This clone was seen once. J is TRBJ2-1 and V is TRBV14, with 11 bases lining up with TRBD2. The CDR3 spans 18 residues. Losses at the gene ends were 0 bases for V and 0 bases for J; bases not matched to a gene: 4. Germline assignment: CDR1 SGHDN and CDR2 FVKESK. Here the CDR3 reads CASSQDRLAGSSYNEQFF. The CDR3 region has the DNA TGTGCCAGCAGCCAAGATCGACTAGCGGGGAGCTCCTACAATGAGCAGTTCTTC.

V gene TRBV27 combines with J gene TRBJ2-7, with D hard to call. V dropped 0 bases and J dropped 3 bases, with 21 bases sitting between them. Germline V gives CDR1 MNHEY, CDR2 SMNVEV (reference sequence). The CDR3 loop spans 18 amino acids. CDR3: CASSLSNPASSRSYEQYF. The CDR3 DNA follows: TGTGCCAGCAGTTTATCAAACCCGGCCTCTTCGAGGAGCTACGAGCAGTACTTC.

With respect to this clone: Since a far larger clone is one base different, this is likely a read error. The rearrangement uses TRBV10-2 and TRBJ2-1, with a weak D call TRBD2 (5 bases). Looked up from germline, CDR1 is WSHSY and CDR2 is SAAADI. The CDR3 loop spans 15 amino acids. In DNA, the CDR3 is TGCGCCGGCAGTGAGTTAGGAGACTACTTCAATGAGCAGTTCTTC. This codes for CAGSELGDYFNEQFF.

A few counts support this clone. The chain recombines TRBV30 with TRBJ1-4; D remains unclear. CDR1 is GTSNPN, CDR2 SVGIG, per germline (reference sequence). The CDR3 extends over 10 amino acids. Trimming took 3 bases from V and 5 from J, leaving 1 base between them. This chain's CDR3 is CAWSNEKLFF. As DNA, the CDR3 is TGTGCCTGGAGCAATGAAAAACTGTTTTTT.

The V call is TRBV2, the J call TRBJ1-5, with D perhaps TRBD1 (5 bases). Germline CDR1 reads SNHLY; CDR2 reads FYNNEI. The CDR3 is 14 residues long. V lost 6 bases to trimming and J lost 6 bases, with 15 bases between them. The CDR3 nucleotides are TGTGCCAGCAGGCCTGGGTCTCAGGGTCAGCCCCAGCATTTT. Amino acid sequence: CASRPGSQGQPQHF.

The V and J genes are TRBV7-9 and TRBJ2-2; the match to TRBD1 covers 7 bases. With 8 bases clipped from V and 7 bases from J, the junction kept 10 bases outside the gene matches. The CDR3 totals 14 residues. Germline CDR1 is SEHNR and CDR2 is FQNEAQ (reference sequence). The CDR3 nucleotides read TGTGCCAGCGCCCCCGGGACAGCTTACGGGGAGCTGTTTTTT. Translated, it gives CASAPGTAYGELFF.

The chain employs TRBV9 and TRBJ2-3; 11 bases fit TRBD2. V was pared by 0 bases and J by 8 bases, with 5 bases of the junction left unmatched. CDR1 and CDR2 from the germline V gene are SGDLS and YYNGEE. The CDR3 spans 15 residues. CDR3 sequence reads: CASSVDGLAGATQYF. The CDR3 nucleotides read TGTGCCAGCAGCGTAGACGGACTAGCGGGCGCTACGCAGTATTTT. The whole variable domain, filled in from reference TRBV9 and TRBJ2-3, reads DSGVTQTPKHLITATGQRVTLRCSPRSGDLSVYWYQQSLDQGLQFLIQYYNGEERAKGNILERFSAQQFPDLHSELNLSSLELGDSALYFCASSVDGLAGATQYFGPGTRLTVL.